A single sample is the source of the 16 T cell receptor beta chains below, sequenced in a study of blood T cells in healthy people across ages. A second PCR of 7 to 11 cycles used a sample-barcoded 5' primer and a J-beta primer mix. TCRdb reprocessed the 5' RACE reads via MiXCR and lists one record per CDR3 protein. This repertoire shows 630,000 or so distinct CDR3 sequences, approximately 30% found once; its top ten account for approximately 14%. Sequencing input: blood. Receptors were obtained from a woman over 75 in good health.

This clonotype appeared many times. The chain combines TRBV2 with TRBJ2-5; D gene ambiguous. The CDR3 is 11 amino acids. CDR1 is SNHLY, CDR2 FYNNEI, per germline. The ends were cut back, 6 bases at V and 5 bases at J, with 7 bases in the middle. CDR3 DNA sequence: TGTGCCAGCAGACTGAGGGAGACCCAGTACTTC. Translated: CASRLRETQYF.

As to this clonotype: The junction does not match germline at one end; this may be a read error. J is TRBJ2-2 and V is TRBV12-3 or TRBV12-4; either TRBD1 or TRBD2 may supply D (5 bases each). The CDR3 totals 15 residues. CDR3 sequence (DNA): TGTGCCAGCAGTCGGGACGGTTCGAACACCGGGGAGCGGTTTTTT. This encodes CASSRDGSNTGERFF.

This chain joins TRBV7-2 and TRBJ1-1; no definite D call. The CDR3 runs to 13 residues. The V gene lost 4 bases and the J gene lost 1 base, with 7 bases spanning the gap. Looked up from germline, CDR1 is SGHTA and CDR2 is FQGNSA. CDR3 in amino acids: CASSSGENTEAFF. CDR3 sequence (DNA): TGTGCCAGCAGCTCCGGCGAGAACACTGAAGCTTTCTTT.

V usage is TRBV6-2 or TRBV6-3 and J usage is TRBJ1-5; D might be TRBD1 (5 bases). With 7 bases removed from V and 5 bases from J, the gap between germline ends came to 9 bases. CDR3 size: 12 residues. The germline V gene has CDR1 MNHEY and CDR2 SVGEGT. CDR3: CASTDSYQPQHF. Here the CDR3 DNA reads TGTGCCAGCACAGACAGCTATCAGCCCCAGCATTTT.

This clonotype was picked up many times. The chain has TRBV18 and TRBJ1-2, with 9 bases fitting TRBD1. Per germline, CDR1 KGHSH and CDR2 LQKENI. The CDR3 length is 14 residues. With 6 bases clipped from V and 6 bases from J, the junction kept 8 bases outside the gene matches. The CDR3 spells CASSRERDRDGYTF. CDR3 DNA: TGTGCCAGCTCCCGAGAGAGGGACAGGGATGGCTACACCTTC.

With regard to this clonotype: This may stem from a read error, because a much larger clone lies one nucleotide away. This chain uses TRBV5-5 with TRBJ2-5; the match to TRBD2 covers 12 bases. Near its end, the DNA agrees better with TRBJ2-1, so the J call may be wrong. The CDR3 is made up of 17 amino acids. The germline V gene encodes CDR1 SGHKS and CDR2 YYEKEE (reference sequence). The CDR3 DNA sequence: TGTGCCAGCAGCTTGGCGACTAGCGGGGGAGAACAAGAGACCCAGTTCTTC. Protein: CASSLATSGGEQETQFF.

This clonotype was seen ten or more times. V is TRBV6-2 or TRBV6-3 and J is TRBJ2-3, with a weak D call TRBD2 (7 bases). The germline V and J ends were trimmed by 2 bases and 1 base, with 13 bases remaining between them. The CDR3 sequence is 16 residues long. Per the germline V gene, CDR1 is MNHEY and CDR2 is SVGEGT. CDR3 sequence reads: CASSYRQGRGTDTQYF. CDR3 coding DNA: TGTGCCAGCAGTTACCGGCAGGGGAGGGGCACAGATACGCAGTATTTT.

The J gene is TRBJ2-2, the V gene TRBV18; 8 nucleotides agree with TRBD2. The CDR3 length is 17 residues. J gave up 2 bases and V 2 bases, and 7 bases lay outside the gene matches. In germline, CDR1 is KGHSH, CDR2 LQKENI. CDR3 residues: CASSPETSEGNTGELFF. In DNA, the CDR3 is TGTGCCAGCTCACCAGAGACTAGCGAGGGAAACACCGGGGAGCTGTTTTTT.

This clonotype was counted ten times or more. The V call is TRBV6-6, the J call TRBJ2-7, with 8 positions matching TRBD1. V lost 5 bases to trimming and J lost 6 bases; unmatched junction nucleotides: 12. Germline loops: CDR1 MNHNY, CDR2 SVGAGI (reference sequence). CDR3 length equals 15 residues. In nucleotides, the CDR3 is TGTGCCAGCAGTGCCAGGGGGCCGGGATCGACCGAGCAGTACTTC. Residues: CASSARGPGSTEQYF.

This clonotype was observed at least ten times. The chain couples TRBV6-1 to TRBJ2-6; the D gene is possibly TRBD1 (6 bases). Trimming shortened V by 6 bases and J by 0 bases, and 6 bases separated the two germline ends. The germline V gene has CDR1 MNHNS and CDR2 SASEGT. The CDR3 runs 14 residues. DNA of the CDR3: TGTGCCAGCAGGACAGGCTCTGGGGCCAACGTCCTGACTTTC. Residues: CASRTGSGANVLTF.

In the case of this clonotype: A far larger clone is one base from this, pointing to a likely read error. This chain joins TRBV18 and TRBJ2-4; no firm D call. The J call could be wrong; TRBJ2-5 is a better fit for the DNA end. CDR3 size: 11 residues. CDR1 is KGHSH, CDR2 LQKENI, per germline. Here the CDR3 DNA reads TGTGCCAGCCCAACTCAAGAGACCCAGTACTTC. Amino acids: CASPTQETQYF.

This clonotype has ten or more counts. The V gene is TRBV6-2 or TRBV6-3, the J gene TRBJ2-7; 9 positions agree with TRBD2. The germline V gene has CDR1 MNHEY and CDR2 SVGEGT. The length of the CDR3 is 15 residues. J was trimmed by 5 bases and V by 3 bases; bases with no gene match: 8. The CDR3 loop reads CASSYRLAGRNEQYF. The CDR3 coding sequence is TGTGCCAGCAGTTATCGGCTAGCGGGGAGAAACGAGCAGTACTTC.

At least ten counts were recorded for this clonotype. The J gene is TRBJ2-3, the V gene TRBV20-1; 8 bases agree with TRBD2. The CDR3 is 17 residues long. Germline values: CDR1 DFQATT, CDR2 SNEGSKA (reference sequence). This chain's CDR3 is CSVPFGTGRGVQDTQYF. CDR3 DNA: TGCAGCGTTCCTTTTGGAACGGGGCGGGGGGTGCAGGATACGCAGTATTTT.

The chain is built from TRBV9 and TRBJ1-4, with a weak D call TRBD1 (5 bases). The CDR3 consists of 15 residues. V lost 3 bases and J 7 bases, leaving 16 bases between the germline ends. Looked up from germline, CDR1 is SGDLS and CDR2 is YYNGEE. The CDR3: CASSARPGGGEKLFF. CDR3 nucleotides: TGTGCCAGCAGCGCCAGACCGGGGGGGGGTGAAAAACTGTTTTTT.

A note on this clonotype: The junction does not match germline at one end; this may be a read error. The chain combines TRBV6-6 with TRBJ2-1; TRBD2 agrees at 10 bases. The CDR3 sequence is 16 residues long. Germline V gene data show CDR1 as MNHNY and CDR2 as SVGAGI (reference sequence). The CDR3 here is CACSYPAGAGGTEQFF. The CDR3 bases are TGTGCCTGCAGTTACCCCGCGGGAGCGGGGGGGACTGAGCAGTTCTTC.

For this clonotype: Mismatch with germline at one junction end may stem from a read error. This chain uses TRBV7-2 with TRBJ2-2, with D maybe TRBD2 (6 bases). Looked up from germline, CDR1 is SGHTA and CDR2 is FQGNSA. The CDR3 runs to 15 residues. CDR3 region: CASSLAHKNTGGLFF. The CDR3 DNA is TGTGCCAGCAGCTTAGCGCATAAGAACACCGGGGGGCTGTTTTTT.